Shown below are 5 T cell receptor beta chains from a single sample sequenced in a study of beta chain features in type 1 diabetes. General study findings and limits: Moderately but significantly shorter TCRB CDR3s were found in Type 1 diabetes patients in all four CD4+ subsets.

The sequenced template was cDNA made from the entire isolated RNA. Data came from immunoSEQ multiplex PCR; TCRdb stores just in-frame clones and leaves some out. The sample holds roughly 340,000 clones, around an eighth seen once. Their recognized antigens are unknown. Specimen: naive CD4+ T cells from blood. These receptors originate from a young woman with type 1 diabetes.

This clone was detected a few times. The V call is TRBV21-1, the J call TRBJ2-1; the table's D call, TRBD2, was not checked against the DNA. TRBV21-1 is noted as a pseudogene. This CDR3 comprises 14 residues. The CDR3 sequence: CASSKERFVNEQFF. CDR3 bases: TGTGCCAGCAGCAAAGAGCGGTTCGTCAATGAGCAGTTCTTC.

The chain is built from TRBV14 and TRBJ2-3; D is perhaps TRBD2 (6 bases). V was clipped by 4 bases and J by 2 bases, with 16 bases between them. The germline V gene encodes CDR1 SGHDN and CDR2 FVKESK. The length of the CDR3 is 16 residues. The CDR3 here is CASSPSGGGLTDTQYF. CDR3 in DNA: TGTGCCAGCAGCCCCTCCGGGGGAGGCCTCACAGATACGCAGTATTTT.

There are a few counts of this clone. CDR3 amino acids: CASSFPSGRANEQFF. CDR3 nucleotide sequence: TGTGCCAGCAGCTTCCCTAGCGGGAGAGCCAATGAGCAGTTCTTC. The V and J genes are TRBV7-8 and TRBJ2-1; TRBD2 aligns across 10 bases. Germline V CDR1 and CDR2: SGHVS, FQNEAQ. This CDR3 spans 15 amino acids. J lost 6 bases, V lost 3 bases, and 5 bases had no gene match.

This clone was observed a handful of times. The chain carries TRBV19 and TRBJ2-7; 7 nucleotides match TRBD1. V lost 5 bases, J lost 2 bases, and 6 bases stayed unmatched. CDR1 and CDR2 from the germline V gene are LNHDA and SQIVND (reference sequence). The CDR3 totals 14 residues. In DNA form, the CDR3 reads TGTGCCAGTAGTCTCCCTGGGACAGCCTACGAGCAGTACTTC. Protein: CASSLPGTAYEQYF.

This clone occurred a few times. V and J are TRBV7-2 and TRBJ2-7; D is possibly TRBD1 (5 bases). Germline-derived CDR1 and CDR2 are SGHTA and FQGNSA. V dropped 5 bases and J dropped 0 bases, with 14 bases sitting between them. CDR3 length equals 15 residues. In DNA, the CDR3 is TGTGCCAGCAGCCTTCAGACAGTCCTCTCCTACGAGCAGTACTTC. This sequence encodes CASSLQTVLSYEQYF.